Listed below are T cell receptor beta chains from one sample, sequenced in a study of T cells in Graves' hyperthyroidism and ophthalmopathy. Via MiXCR, TCRdb re-called the multiplex PCR reads, giving one row per CDR3 protein. The sample holds approximately 500,000 distinct CDR3 sequences, around 42% seen once. Source material: peripheral blood or thyroid tissue (not recorded which). The receptor set was obtained from a woman between 18 and 29 years old with Graves' hyperthyroidism. Each CDR3 is given with its conserved first and last residue. Fields, in order: clone size, V gene, J gene, D gene, CDR3 DNA, CDR3 protein. The D gene is left open where the match is weak. Rows give clone size only sometimes, using once, few, many, or a class for an expanded clone.

many	TRBV10-3	TRBJ2-2	NA	TGTGCCATCAGTGGGGCTATCTCGACCGGGGAGCTGTTTTTT	CAISGAISTGELFF
NA	TRBV7-9	TRBJ1-2	TRBD1	TGTGCCAGCAGCGTAAGGACAGGTTACTATGGTTACACCTTC	CASSVRTGYYGYTF
NA	TRBV7-3	TRBJ2-3	TRBD2	TGTGCCAGCAGCTGGGGAGGCGGGACTAGCGGGTTGGATACGCAGTATTTT	CASSWGGGTSGLDTQYF
NA	TRBV29-1	TRBJ2-7	TRBD1	TGCAGCGTAGACAGGGGGCTGTCTGGTTACGAGCAGTACTTC	CSVDRGLSGYEQYF
NA	TRBV10-3	TRBJ1-3	TRBD1	TGTGCCATCAGCATAGACAGGGGTCTCTCTGGAAACACCATATATTTT	CAISIDRGLSGNTIYF
NA	TRBV10-3	TRBJ1-5	NA	TGTGCCATCAGTGAGGCAGGGGACGGCAATCAGCCCCAGCATTTT	CAISEAGDGNQPQHF
few	TRBV12-3/TRBV12-4	TRBJ2-2	NA	TGCGCCAGCAGCCAAGAGGGGTCCGGGACCGCCGGGGAGCTGTTTTTT	CASSQEGSGTAGELFF
many	TRBV6-6	TRBJ1-5	NA	TGTGCCAGCAGTGACCCTAGGAATGATCAGCCCCAGCATTTT	CASSDPRNDQPQHF
NA	TRBV11-3	TRBJ2-7	TRBD2	TGTGCCAGCACCTCCTTTTCTGGACTAGCGGGGGCCTACGAGCAGTACTTC	CASTSFSGLAGAYEQYF
NA	TRBV25-1	TRBJ1-2	TRBD1	TGTGCCAGCCACATCGACAGGGGGATCTATGGCTACACCTTC	CASHIDRGIYGYTF
many	TRBV11-3	TRBJ2-7	TRBD1	TGTGCCAGCAGCTTAAGACAGGGGGATGCCTACGAGCAGTACTTC	CASSLRQGDAYEQYF
NA	TRBV7-9	TRBJ2-7	NA	TGTGCCAGCAGCCCGGGACTCCCTTCCTACGAGCAGTACTTC	CASSPGLPSYEQYF
many	TRBV6-4	TRBJ1-5	TRBD1	TGTGCCAGCAGTGAACAGGGGTACAATCAGCCCCAGCATTTT	CASSEQGYNQPQHF
few	TRBV7-3	TRBJ2-2	TRBD2	TGTGCCAGCAGCTCCCTAGCGGGAGGGCCCGCCGGGGAGCTGTTTTTT	CASSSLAGGPAGELFF
NA	TRBV9	TRBJ1-1	NA	TGTGCCAGCAGCGCAGGAGTGGGGTATAATGAAGCTTTCTTT	CASSAGVGYNEAFF
many	TRBV7-9	TRBJ2-7	NA	TGTGCCAGCAGACCCATAGGCAGCGGATACTCCTACGAGCAGTACTTC	CASRPIGSGYSYEQYF
NA	TRBV20-1	TRBJ1-6	TRBD1	TGCAGTGCTAGAGGGGACAGGTGGGCTAATTCACCCCTCCACTTT	CSARGDRWANSPLHF
few	TRBV2	TRBJ1-3	NA	TGTGCCAGCTCACCTTTCGGTAGGTCGCCTGGAAACACCATATATTTT	CASSPFGRSPGNTIYF
NA	TRBV2	TRBJ1-1	TRBD1	TGTGCCAGCAGGGCTAGGACAGGGAGTGGCACTGAAGCTTTCTTT	CASRARTGSGTEAFF
once	TRBV5-6	TRBJ2-5	NA	TGTGCCAGTAGCGCGAGGTCACAATACCAAGAGACCCAGTACTTC	CASSARSQYQETQYF
NA	TRBV7-9	TRBJ1-5	NA	TGTGCCAGCAGCCCGGGCAGGGGAAGAGACCAGCCCCAGCATTTT	CASSPGRGRDQPQHF
many	TRBV5-8	TRBJ2-6	TRBD2	TGTGCCAGCAGCATCAGACTAGCGGGAGGAAGTGGGGCCAACGTCCTGACTTTC	CASSIRLAGGSGANVLTF
many	TRBV7-3	TRBJ2-2	NA	TGTGCCAGCAGCATTGGACACAACACCGGGGAGCTGTTTTTT	CASSIGHNTGELFF
NA	TRBV7-2	TRBJ2-7	NA	TGTGCCAGCAGTTTAACGCGTACTCAATTTGTGTCGAACTACGGGCAGTACTTC	CASSLTRTQFVSNYGQYF
many	TRBV2	TRBJ1-2	TRBD1	TGTGCCAGCATGTTCGGACAGGGCGGTGGCTACACCTTC	CASMFGQGGGYTF
NA	TRBV7-2	TRBJ2-1	TRBD2	TGTGCCAGCAGTCCCAGCGGGAGTGGGAATGAGCAGTTCTTC	CASSPSGSGNEQFF
many	TRBV6-5	TRBJ2-7	TRBD2	TGTGCCAGCAGGATGCTTAGCGGGAGTTACGAGCAGTACTTC	CASRMLSGSYEQYF
NA	TRBV7-8	TRBJ1-4	NA	TGTGCCAGCAGCTTAGTAGTCCAGGGACCTGAAGCTTTT	CASSLVVQGPEAF
many	TRBV4-1	TRBJ2-7	NA	TGCGCCAGCAGCCATGCCGACCCGGGACCCTACGAGCAGTACTTC	CASSHADPGPYEQYF
NA	TRBV15	TRBJ1-1	TRBD1	TGTGCCACCAGCAAACGGGACAGAATCTCTGAAGCTTTCTTT	CATSKRDRISEAFF
NA	TRBV29-1	TRBJ1-2	TRBD1	TGCAGCCTACAGGGGGACGGCTACACCTTC	CSLQGDGYTF
NA	TRBV29-1	TRBJ1-5	NA	TGCAGCGTTGAGACAGACCGCAATCAGCCCCAGCATTTT	CSVETDRNQPQHF
many	TRBV7-2	TRBJ2-2	NA	TGTGCCAGCAGCCCCCGGACCGGGGAGCTGTTTTTT	CASSPRTGELFF
NA	TRBV6-5	TRBJ1-2	TRBD1	TGTGCCAGCAGCCTCCGACAGGGGATAGGTGGCTACACCTTC	CASSLRQGIGGYTF
NA	TRBV15	TRBJ1-6	NA	TGTGCCACCAGCAGAGGTGGACTAGCGGGAGGCAATTCACCCCTCCACTTT	CATSRGGLAGGNSPLHF
many	TRBV4-2	TRBJ1-1	NA	TGTGCCAGCAGCCGGGATCCGATGAACACTGAAGCTTTCTTT	CASSRDPMNTEAFF
NA	TRBV7-9	TRBJ1-1	NA	TGTGCCAGCACATTGGGCGGCCCTAACACTGAAGCTTTCTTT	CASTLGGPNTEAFF
NA	TRBV15	TRBJ1-4	NA	TGTGCCACCAGTAGAGAAACGCTCCCTGGTTATGAAAAACTGTTTTTT	CATSRETLPGYEKLFF
NA	TRBV7-9	TRBJ2-7	TRBD2	TGTGCCAGCAGCTTAGGGGGACTAGCGGAAAACGAACAGTACTTC	CASSLGGLAENEQYF
many	TRBV7-6	TRBJ1-1	NA	TGTGCCAGCAGCTTAGCGGGAGGGACGACTAAAGGGGGGTCTGAAGCTTTCTTT	CASSLAGGTTKGGSEAFF
few	TRBV7-8	TRBJ2-7	TRBD1	TGTGCCAGCAGCTGGGGGACAGAGGACTCCTACGAGCAGTACTTC	CASSWGTEDSYEQYF
NA	TRBV20-1	TRBJ1-1	NA	TGCAGTGCTATCCTGGGGGTGAACACTGAAGCTTTCTTT	CSAILGVNTEAFF
NA	TRBV5-1	TRBJ1-1	TRBD1	TGCGCCAGCAGCTTGAATGACAGGGAATCGGACACTGAAGCTTTCTTT	CASSLNDRESDTEAFF